The clone carrying this TCR beta chain is large within its sample. Multiplex touch-down PCR with TRB-A/B primers amplified rearranged V-D-J TRB sequences. TCRdb reprocessed the multiplex PCR reads via MiXCR and lists one record per CDR3 protein. Among about 970 distinct CDR3 sequences listed, roughly a quarter were seen once. The record originates from a study of T cell repertoires in aging, cancer and after chemotherapy. As for the study in general: Glioblastoma patients receiving temozolomide-based therapy gave paired samples before and after chemotherapy.

The template was genomic DNA from peripheral blood, not RNA. Germline-derived CDR1 and CDR2 are MRHNA and SNTAGT. The CDR3 runs 15 residues. V lost 3 bases to trimming and J lost 8 bases; unmatched junction nucleotides: 8. The J gene is TRBJ2-1, the V gene TRBV6-4, with 9 bases aligning to TRBD2. This receptor was taken from a human donor with a solid tumor. Input material: blood. CDR3 DNA sequence: TGTGCCAGCAGTGAACTAGCGGGTACACTGGATGAGCAGTTCTTC. Its translation: CASSELAGTLDEQFF.